This T cell receptor (beta chain) was identified during a study of T cell clonality in common variable immunodeficiency (dated by TCRdb to between 2015 and 2016). For sequencing, equivalent amounts of genomic DNA were input from CVID and control samples. For every sample, a 60 bp segment covering the rearranged TCRbeta CDR3 region was amplified and then sequenced. TCRbeta amplification used the immunoSEQ assay, a bias-corrected multiplex PCR with high-throughput sequencing. From the authors' description of their analysis: Every unique nucleotide sequence counted as a clone and was annotated with V, D and J genes, copy number and frequency. Sequences were labeled productive if in frame, and non-productive if out of frame or containing stop codons. Clonality was calculated from Shannon's entropy as previously described. The predicted amino acid sequences of productive clones were used to derive the mean CDR3 Kyte-Doolittle hydropathy. Using the R hclust function, scaled V gene usage was clustered hierarchically with Manhattan distance and complete linkage. Sharing of clones by CDR3 amino acid sequence was evaluated by resampling 12 repertoires per group over 100 rounds. The repertoires were searched for 65 to 80 published EBV-specific and approximately 240 published CMV-specific TCRbeta sequences. A couple of CVID samples yielding fewer than 10,000 sequences were excluded from analysis, leaving under 45 CVID repertoires. As stored in TCRdb, this immuneACCESS dataset retains in-frame rearrangements with V and J assigned. A fraction of the clones does not appear; measured against another copy, unresolved V genes explain less than half of the discrepancy, and the remainder lacks a known reason. Clone size and V and J calls were adopted from that table, with D and trimming inferred from the DNA. This sample contains approximately 44,000 clones, none of which is a singleton. The ten top clones hold more than 9% of the sample.

Most CVID patients and most healthy controls were of Caucasian heritage. From each donor, about 4.5 to 8.5 ml of heparinized peripheral whole blood was collected. Genomic DNA from adults with common variable immune deficiency (CVID) and from healthy adult controls was the source for sequencing TCRbeta CDR3 repertoires. A total of some 22 healthy adult volunteers (approximately 12 female and 10 or so male; age range roughly 23 to 75 years, mean age approximately 35) were included in the control group. To isolate peripheral blood mononuclear cells, diluted blood was subjected to density centrifugation over Hypaque 1077 or Ficoll-Paque. Unsorted mononuclear cells served as the source of genomic DNA, which was extracted either by Qiagen column purification or by a centrifugation-based method. Study-wide findings and limitations: TCRbeta clonality was higher in CVID subjects than in healthy controls (t-test p = 0.018), and the increase was most characteristic of about a third of subjects. CVID subjects shared fewer TCRbeta clones with each other than healthy controls did (p < 0.0001). Although equal DNA input was used, an average of about 87,000 unique sequences per sample was obtained for controls, compared with 30,000 to 35,000 for CVID samples. CVID TCRbeta sequences reportedly showed fewer deletions and N-nucleotide insertions and lacked highly modified clones with 13 or more V deletions. The authors noted that sequencing repertoires of T cell subpopulations would be needed to clarify what caused the increased clonality in CVID. Patient heterogeneity within the CVID cohort put limits on correlating repertoire features with clinical complications.

CDR1 SEHNR and CDR2 FQNEAQ are derived from the germline V gene (reference sequence). The trim is 4 bases for V and 6 bases for J, with a gap of 12 bases between the germline ends. Reading from cysteine to phenylalanine, the CDR3 counts 14 amino acids. Of the CDR3's DNA, 33 bases were read; they are in frame from base 1. This clone was found many times. The specificity of this receptor is unknown. With the read ending 3 residues before the CDR3 end, the germline J gene is used to fill in that end. The receptor's source is a person aged 18 to 75 in good health. Sequencing was done on a sample of peripheral blood mononuclear cells. The chain joins TRBV7-9 to TRBJ2-2, with TRBD1 tentatively as D gene (5 bases match). The CDR3 bases that were read are TGTGCCAGCAGCTCATTCCAGGGTCCCGGGGAG. This sequence encodes CASSSFQGPGE. The full CDR3 protein reads CASSSFQGPGELFF.